This T cell receptor beta chain was profiled in a study of siplizumab effects on memory and regulatory T cells. V gave up 4 bases and J gave up 1 base, with 11 bases separating them. The CDR3 contains 16 residues. CDR1 and CDR2 from the germline V gene are SNHLY and FYNNEI. Profiling relied on immunoSEQ multiplex PCR, and the TCRdb table lists in-frame clones only, not all of them. Of tens of thousands of clones in the sample, over 70% were seen once. Input material: Tregs sorted from blood. This sequence joins TRBV2 and TRBJ2-6, with D possibly matching TRBD1 (6 bases). This receptor was taken from a human donor in good health. The DNA of the CDR3 is TGTGCCAGCAGTGGGCCGACAGGTTCTGGGGCCAACGTCCTGACTTTC. Translated, it gives CASSGPTGSGANVLTF. The variable domain in full, with the rest retrieved from reference TRBV2 and TRBJ2-6, is EPEVTQTPSHQVTQMGQEVILRCVPISNHLYFYWYRQILGQKVEFLVSFYNNEISEKSEIFDDQFSVERPDGSNFTLKIRSTKLEDSAMYFCASSGPTGSGANVLTFGAGSRLTVL.